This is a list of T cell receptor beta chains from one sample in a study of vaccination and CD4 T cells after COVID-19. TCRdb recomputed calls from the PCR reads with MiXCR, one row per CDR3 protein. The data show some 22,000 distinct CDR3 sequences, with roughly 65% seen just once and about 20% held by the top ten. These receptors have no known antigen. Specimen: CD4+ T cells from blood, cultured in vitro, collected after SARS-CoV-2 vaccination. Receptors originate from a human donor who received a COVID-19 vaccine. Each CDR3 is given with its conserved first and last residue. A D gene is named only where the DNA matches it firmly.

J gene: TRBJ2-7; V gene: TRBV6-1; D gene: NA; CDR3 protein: CASTPELTDTYEQYF
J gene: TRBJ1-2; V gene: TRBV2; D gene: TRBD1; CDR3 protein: CASSEEGQGIYGYTF
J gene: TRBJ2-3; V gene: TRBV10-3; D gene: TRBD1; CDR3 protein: CAIRGQGRTDTQYF
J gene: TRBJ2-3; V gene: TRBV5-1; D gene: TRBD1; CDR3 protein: CASSFRTGPGDTQYF
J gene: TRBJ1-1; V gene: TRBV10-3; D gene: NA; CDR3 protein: CAISEQQGSWNTEAFF
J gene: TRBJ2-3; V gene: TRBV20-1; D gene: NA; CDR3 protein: CSADGPGRTDTQYF
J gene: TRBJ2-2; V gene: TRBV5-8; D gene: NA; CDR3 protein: CASSFYFANTGELFF
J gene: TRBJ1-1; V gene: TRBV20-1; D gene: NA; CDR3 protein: CSVFSPNTEAFF
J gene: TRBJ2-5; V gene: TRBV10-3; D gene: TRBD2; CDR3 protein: CAIRPGLAEQETQYF
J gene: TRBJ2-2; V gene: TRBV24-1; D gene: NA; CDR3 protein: CATSDLRGRGTGELFF
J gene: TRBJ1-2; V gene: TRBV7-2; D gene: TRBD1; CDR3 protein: CASSLDRGYGYTF
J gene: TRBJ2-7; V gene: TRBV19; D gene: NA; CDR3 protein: CASSIVGQEPYEQYF
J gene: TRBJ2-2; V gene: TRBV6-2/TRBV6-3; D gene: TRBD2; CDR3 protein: CASSYWRGSNTGELFF
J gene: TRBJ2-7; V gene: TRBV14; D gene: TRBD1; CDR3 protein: CASSQDRTGAWEQYF
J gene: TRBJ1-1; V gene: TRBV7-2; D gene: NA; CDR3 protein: CASSLDSPTEAFF
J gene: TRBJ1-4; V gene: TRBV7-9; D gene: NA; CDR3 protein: CASSLAGANEKLFF
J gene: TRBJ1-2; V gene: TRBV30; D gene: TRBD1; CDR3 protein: CAWSFRQGDGYTF
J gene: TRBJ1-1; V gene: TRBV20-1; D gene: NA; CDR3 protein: CSARGETGNTEAFF
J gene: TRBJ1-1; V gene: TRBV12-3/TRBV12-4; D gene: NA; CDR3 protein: CASTQGTTEAFF
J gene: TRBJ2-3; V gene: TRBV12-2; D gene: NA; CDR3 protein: CAPRLQVPAGRKDTQYF
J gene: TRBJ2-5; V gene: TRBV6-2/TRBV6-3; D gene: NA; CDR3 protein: CASSYLPGPEETQYF
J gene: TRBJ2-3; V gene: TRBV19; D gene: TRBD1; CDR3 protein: CASSPRTGRTDTQYF
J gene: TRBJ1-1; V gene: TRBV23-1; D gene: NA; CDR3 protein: CASSQKGSDGTGEAFF
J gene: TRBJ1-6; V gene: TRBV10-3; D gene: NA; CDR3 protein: CAISENPARANSPLHF
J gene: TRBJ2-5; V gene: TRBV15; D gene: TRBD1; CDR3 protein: CATSRETGGVETQYF
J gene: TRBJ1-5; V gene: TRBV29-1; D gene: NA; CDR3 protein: CSVGDSNQPQHF
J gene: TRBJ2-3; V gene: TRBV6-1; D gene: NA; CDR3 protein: CASTPDPYTDTQYF
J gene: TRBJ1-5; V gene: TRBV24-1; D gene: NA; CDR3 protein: CATSDPDGDSNQPQHF
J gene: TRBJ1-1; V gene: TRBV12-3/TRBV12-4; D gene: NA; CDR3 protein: CASSPGGRGTEAFF
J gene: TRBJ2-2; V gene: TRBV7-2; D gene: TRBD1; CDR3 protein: CASSRRTGRDGELFF
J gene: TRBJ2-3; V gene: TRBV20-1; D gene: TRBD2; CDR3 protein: CSASGGSFTDTQYF
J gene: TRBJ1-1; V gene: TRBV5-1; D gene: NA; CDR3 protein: CASSLRSGPTEAFF
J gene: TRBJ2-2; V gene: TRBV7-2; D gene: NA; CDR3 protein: CASGFGTGELFF
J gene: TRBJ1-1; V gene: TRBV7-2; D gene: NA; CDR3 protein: CASSLGGGQNTEAFF
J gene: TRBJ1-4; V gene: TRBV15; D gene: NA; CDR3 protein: CATSRDFGEEKLFF
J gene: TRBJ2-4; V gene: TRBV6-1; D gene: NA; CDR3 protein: CASSTGPRNIQYF
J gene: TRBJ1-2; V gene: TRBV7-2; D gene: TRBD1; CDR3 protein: CASSLDRVSGYTF
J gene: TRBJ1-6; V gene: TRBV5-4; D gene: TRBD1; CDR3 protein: CASSQTGVGNSPLHF
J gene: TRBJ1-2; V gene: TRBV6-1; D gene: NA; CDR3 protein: CASSASGNYGYTF
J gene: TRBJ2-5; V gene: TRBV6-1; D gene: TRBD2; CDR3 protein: CASSDALAGDFQETQYF
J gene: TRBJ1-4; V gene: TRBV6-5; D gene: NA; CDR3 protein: CASSFNGRTNEKLFF
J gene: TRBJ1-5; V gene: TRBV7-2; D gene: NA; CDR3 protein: CASKTSGFSDQPQHF
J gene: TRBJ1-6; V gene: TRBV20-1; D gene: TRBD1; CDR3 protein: CSAQGVGRYNSPLHF
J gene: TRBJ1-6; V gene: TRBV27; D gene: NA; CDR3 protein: CASRKDPNSPLHF